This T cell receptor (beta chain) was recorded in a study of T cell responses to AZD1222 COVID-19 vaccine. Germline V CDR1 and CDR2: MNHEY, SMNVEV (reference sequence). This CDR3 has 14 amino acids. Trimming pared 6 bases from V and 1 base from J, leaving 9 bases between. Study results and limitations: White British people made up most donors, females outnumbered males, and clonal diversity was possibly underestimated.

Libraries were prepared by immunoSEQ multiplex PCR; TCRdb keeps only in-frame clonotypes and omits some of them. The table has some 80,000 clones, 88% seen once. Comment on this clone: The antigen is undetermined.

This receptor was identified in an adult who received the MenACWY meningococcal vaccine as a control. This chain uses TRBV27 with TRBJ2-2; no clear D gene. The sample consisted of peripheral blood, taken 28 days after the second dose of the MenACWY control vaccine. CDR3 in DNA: TGTGCCAGCAGAAGACAACTGAACACCGGGGAGCTGTTTTTT. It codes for CASRRQLNTGELFF.